The TCR beta chain described here comes from a study of long-term antiretroviral therapy in people with HIV. Study at large: About a decade before 2015, the earliest samples were taken when ART was typically delayed.

Survey level was the resolution at which the v3.0 immunoSEQ assay ran. TCRdb's table, derived via immunoSEQ multiplex PCR, lists solely in-frame clones and lacks some. This sample yields approximately 10,000 clones, of which around three quarters are seen a single time; 10% to 15% belongs to the top ten. V lost 5 bases and J lost 10, with 12 bases in between. The germline V gene has CDR1 MDHEN and CDR2 SYDVKM. The CDR3 has 12 amino acids. Whole-study findings and limits: Information on adherence to ART, viral resistance or therapy changes was unavailable. Pre-ART expanded clones dominated the repertoire at every time point.

Of note for this clone: Its antigen is still unknown.

This TCR derives from a man in his forties or fifties with HIV. The sequenced sample was unsorted PBMCs, obtained 3 to 3.2 years before starting antiretroviral therapy. This chain connects TRBV28 to TRBJ2-1; possible D gene TRBD2, 6 bases. Here the CDR3 DNA reads TGTGCCAGCAGTCTGCAGGGAGGCGAGCAGTTCTTC. Protein: CASSLQGGEQFF. Together with reference TRBV28 and TRBJ2-1, the CDR3 gives the full variable domain: DVKVTQSSRYLVKRTGEKVFLECVQDMDHENMFWYRQDPGLGLRLIYFSYDVKMKEKGDIPEGYSVSREKKERFSLILESASTNQTSMYLCASSLQGGEQFFGPGTRLTVL.